This T cell receptor (beta chain) was recovered during a study of blood T cell repertoires in COVID-19. Study overall: Acute and convalescent COVID-19 specimens originated in the United States, Italy and Spain. From T cells, B-cell-depleted T cells, or PBMCs came the material, which was cDNA or gDNA.

Germline V gene data show CDR1 as SGHTA and CDR2 as FQGNSA. Trimming shortened V by 5 bases and J by 3 bases, and 13 bases separated the two germline ends. The CDR3 sequence is 14 residues long. Per the original methods: Amplification of reference gene primers was used by the study to estimate nucleated cell counts. The data were produced by immunoSEQ multiplex PCR, yet TCRdb's version contains in-frame clones alone and is incomplete. Clonal size and the V and J genes are those of that table, whereas D and trimming came from the DNA. The data show 45,000 to 55,000 clones, about 87% seen once. The chain combines TRBV7-2 with TRBJ1-1; maybe TRBD1 (5 bases). The receptor was derived from a human donor in a cohort sampled during active COVID-19. The source material was peripheral blood. Here the CDR3 DNA reads TGTGCCAGCAGCCAGGGCCTCATGGACACTGAAGCTTTCTTT. This encodes CASSQGLMDTEAFF. The full variable domain, with the rest looked up from reference TRBV7-2 and TRBJ1-1, is GAGVSQSPSNKVTEKGKDVELRCDPISGHTALYWYRQSLGQGLEFLIYFQGNSAPDKSGLPSDRFSAERTGGSVSTLTIQRTQQEDSAVYLCASSQGLMDTEAFFGQGTRLTVV.